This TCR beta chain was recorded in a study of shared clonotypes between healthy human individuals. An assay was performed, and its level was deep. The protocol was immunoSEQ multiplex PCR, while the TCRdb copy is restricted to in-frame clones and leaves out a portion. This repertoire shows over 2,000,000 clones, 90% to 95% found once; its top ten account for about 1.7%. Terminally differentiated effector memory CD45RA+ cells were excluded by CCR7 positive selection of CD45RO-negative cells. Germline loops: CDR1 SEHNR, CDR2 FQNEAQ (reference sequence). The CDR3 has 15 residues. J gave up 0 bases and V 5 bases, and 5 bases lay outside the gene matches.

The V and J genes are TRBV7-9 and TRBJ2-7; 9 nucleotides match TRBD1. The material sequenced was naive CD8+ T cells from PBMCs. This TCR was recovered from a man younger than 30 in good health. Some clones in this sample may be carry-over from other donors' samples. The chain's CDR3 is CASSPRTGDSYEQYF. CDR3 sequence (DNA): TGTGCCAGCAGCCCCCGGACAGGGGACTCCTACGAGCAGTACTTC.